A selection of T cell receptor beta chains follows, all from one sample in a study of T cell responses to AZD1222 COVID-19 vaccine. Method: immunoSEQ multiplex PCR; TCRdb's copy keeps in-frame clones and lacks some. Of over 100,000 clones in the sample, around 90% are singletons; the top ten hold 9.5% to 15%. The specimen comprised peripheral blood, sampled on day 0 of MenACWY control vaccination. The source of these receptors is an adult in good health. Each CDR3 is given with its conserved first and last residue. Fields, in order: CDR3 protein, CDR3 DNA, D gene, clone size, J gene, V gene. A D gene is named only where the DNA matches it firmly. A clone size is listed for some rows: how often the clone was seen (once, few, many), or a class if it is expanded.

CASSDELTGAPEAFF	TGTGCCAGCAGTGACGAACTGACAGGGGCCCCTGAAGCTTTCTTT	TRBD1	many	TRBJ1-1	TRBV2
CATRGTNTGELFF	TGTGCCACCCGGGGGACGAACACCGGGGAGCTGTTTTTT	-	-	TRBJ2-2	TRBV6-4
CASSPSEYTEAFF	TGTGCCAGCAGCCCCTCAGAGTACACTGAAGCTTTCTTT	-	-	TRBJ1-1	TRBV2
CASSYLSGTMNYEQYF	TGTGCCAGCAGTTACCTGTCGGGGACAATGAACTACGAGCAGTACTTC	-	-	TRBJ2-7	TRBV6-6
CASSPGAPATNEKLFF	TGTGCCAGCAGTCCCGGGGCCCCTGCAACTAATGAAAAACTGTTTTTT	-	-	TRBJ1-4	TRBV7-9
CASSPRDYPPYEQYF	TGTGCCAGCAGCCCGCGGGACTATCCCCCCTACGAGCAGTACTTC	TRBD2	-	TRBJ2-7	TRBV14
CASSGDIPPWSYTF	TGTGCCAGTAGTGGTGACATTCCTCCGTGGTCGTACACCTTC	-	-	TRBJ1-2	TRBV19
CASSSRGEGNSPLHF	TGTGCCAGCAGCTCACGGGGGGAGGGGAATTCACCCCTCCACTTT	-	-	TRBJ1-6	TRBV7-2
CASTVWGDGTDTQYF	TGTGCCAGCACTGTGTGGGGGGACGGCACAGATACGCAGTATTTT	-	-	TRBJ2-3	TRBV18
CASSVDYEQYF	TGTGCCAGCAGCGTAGACTACGAGCAGTACTTC	-	-	TRBJ2-7	TRBV5-6
CASSSGKNTEAFF	TGCGCCAGCAGCTCAGGAAAGAACACTGAAGCTTTCTTT	-	-	TRBJ1-1	TRBV5-1
CASSLEAEGGVTDTQYF	TGTGCCAGCAGCTTAGAGGCGGAGGGGGGAGTCACAGATACGCAGTATTTT	-	-	TRBJ2-3	TRBV7-6
CASSKTGGAENTEAFF	TGTGCCAGCAGCAAGACAGGGGGCGCAGAGAACACTGAAGCTTTCTTT	TRBD1	-	TRBJ1-1	TRBV5-8
CASSQRDDEKLFF	TGCGCCAGCAGCCAGAGGGACGATGAAAAACTGTTTTTT	-	-	TRBJ1-4	TRBV4-1
CASSQDLGGTSGYTF	TGTGCCAGCAGCCAAGATTTGGGGGGCACTAGTGGCTACACCTTC	-	-	TRBJ1-2	TRBV14
CASGPDSSYEQYF	TGTGCCAGCGGCCCGGACAGCTCCTACGAGCAGTACTTC	-	-	TRBJ2-7	TRBV7-8
CASSPAGQRENTIYF	TGTGCCAGCAGCCCAGCGGGACAGAGAGAAAACACCATATATTTT	TRBD1	-	TRBJ1-3	TRBV11-1
CASSSSPSGPSNYEQYF	TGCGCCAGCAGCTCGAGCCCTAGCGGGCCATCTAACTACGAGCAGTACTTC	TRBD2	-	TRBJ2-7	TRBV5-1
CASSIAGALETQYF	TGTGCCAGTAGTATTGCGGGTGCACTAGAGACCCAGTACTTC	-	-	TRBJ2-5	TRBV19
CASSYPQSTDTQYF	TGTGCCAGCAGTTACCCACAGAGCACAGATACGCAGTATTTT	-	once	TRBJ2-3	TRBV6-2/TRBV6-3
CASSPGTGGPRGYTF	TGTGCCAGCAGTCCCGGGACAGGGGGCCCCCGCGGCTACACCTTC	TRBD1	once	TRBJ1-2	TRBV28
CASNRGVLRETQYF	TGCGCCAGCAACCGGGGGGTCTTAAGAGAGACCCAGTACTTC	TRBD2	-	TRBJ2-5	TRBV5-1
CASSDYGVGSPLHF	TGTGCCAGCAGTGACTACGGGGTTGGCTCACCCCTCCACTTT	-	once	TRBJ1-6	TRBV6-4
CASSVAVGTEAFF	TGTGCCAGCAGCGTAGCTGTGGGGACTGAAGCTTTCTTT	-	-	TRBJ1-1	TRBV9
CASSVASIYEQYF	TGTGCCAGCTCCGTGGCTAGCATCTACGAGCAGTACTTC	-	-	TRBJ2-7	TRBV28
CATSGTRNHNEQFF	TGTGCCACCAGCGGGACTAGAAACCACAATGAGCAGTTCTTC	TRBD2	-	TRBJ2-1	TRBV15
CASSLRADYEQYF	TGCGCCAGCAGCCTCAGGGCTGACTACGAGCAGTACTTC	-	-	TRBJ2-7	TRBV5-1
CASSPGGAKYQPQHF	TGCGCCAGCAGCCCAGGGGGGGCCAAATATCAGCCCCAGCATTTT	TRBD1	once	TRBJ1-5	TRBV5-1
CASENTEAFF	TGTGCCAGCGAGAACACTGAAGCTTTCTTT	-	-	TRBJ1-1	TRBV2
CSATLGGEQFF	TGCAGTGCTACCCTAGGCGGTGAGCAGTTCTTC	-	-	TRBJ2-1	TRBV20-1
CASSLGVPVAGEKLFF	TGTGCCAGCAGTTTAGGGGTCCCGGTGGCCGGTGAAAAACTGTTTTTT	-	-	TRBJ1-4	TRBV27
CASSLSQTGKRPFF	TGTGCCAGCAGTTTATCCCAGACCGGGAAGCGACCGTTCTTC	-	few	TRBJ2-1	TRBV28
CASSEEGQPQHF	TGTGCCAGCTCAGAGGAGGGCCAGCCCCAGCATTTT	-	-	TRBJ1-5	TRBV18
CASSLASGTVSPYEQYF	TGTGCCAGCAGCTTAGCTAGCGGGACAGTTTCTCCCTACGAGCAGTACTTC	-	-	TRBJ2-7	TRBV7-2
CASSYSSGGGYTF	TGTGCCAGCAGTTACTCGAGTGGCGGAGGCTACACCTTC	-	-	TRBJ1-2	TRBV6-5
CASSLWFGKTYEQYF	TGTGCCAGCAGCTTATGGTTCGGGAAGACCTACGAGCAGTACTTC	-	-	TRBJ2-7	TRBV7-2
CASSRDGYNSPLHF	TGTGCCAGCAGCCGAGACGGTTATAATTCACCCCTCCACTTT	-	-	TRBJ1-6	TRBV7-3
CASSGSGHLYSGNTIYF	TGTGCCAGTAGTGGCTCGGGACATCTCTACTCTGGAAACACCATATATTTT	-	-	TRBJ1-3	TRBV19
CASSLRSRPHEQFF	TGTGCCAGCAGCTTACGGAGCAGGCCACATGAGCAGTTCTTC	-	-	TRBJ2-1	TRBV7-2
CASSPTVVRAYGYTF	TGTGCCAGCAGCCCTACAGTCGTTCGGGCTTATGGCTACACCTTC	-	-	TRBJ1-2	TRBV5-4
CASSQDKKGVGGQAVFPYNEQFF	TGTGCCAGCAGCCAAGATAAAAAAGGGGTAGGAGGGCAGGCTGTATTTCCCTACAATGAGCAGTTCTTC	-	-	TRBJ2-1	TRBV3-1/TRBV3-2
CASSLAVPGLYEQYF	TGTGCCAGCAGCTTAGCGGTGCCAGGCTTGTACGAGCAGTACTTC	-	-	TRBJ2-7	TRBV7-2
CAWSVQAAPQYF	TGTGCCTGGAGTGTACAAGCGGCTCCGCAGTATTTT	-	-	TRBJ2-3	TRBV30
CASSYSGGLGTDTQYF	TGTGCCAGCAGTTACTCGGGGGGGCTTGGCACAGATACGCAGTATTTT	-	-	TRBJ2-3	TRBV6-5
CSAGTGGAEQYF	TGCAGCGCAGGGACAGGGGGCGCCGAGCAGTACTTC	TRBD1	few	TRBJ2-7	TRBV29-1
CASSSGQGSYNEQFF	TGTGCCAGTAGTTCCGGACAGGGCTCCTACAATGAGCAGTTCTTC	TRBD1	-	TRBJ2-1	TRBV19
CASSETRGRAGELFF	TGTGCCAGCAGTGAGACCAGGGGGCGGGCCGGGGAGCTGTTTTTT	TRBD1	-	TRBJ2-2	TRBV6-1
CSVGGVAGGLETQYF	TGCAGCGTTGGTGGAGTAGCGGGGGGCCTAGAGACCCAGTACTTC	TRBD2	-	TRBJ2-5	TRBV29-1
CASSPNGQGWDEQYF	TGTGCCAGCAGCCCAAACGGACAGGGGTGGGACGAGCAGTACTTC	TRBD1	-	TRBJ2-7	TRBV11-3
CASSSGGYTF	TGTGCCAGCAGTTCGGGCGGCTACACCTTC	-	-	TRBJ1-2	TRBV28
CASSSWTAYEQYF	TGTGCCAGCAGCTCCTGGACCGCGTACGAGCAGTACTTC	-	-	TRBJ2-7	TRBV5-4
CASSQEPTGPLYGYTF	TGCGCCAGCAGCCAAGAACCGACAGGGCCTCTCTATGGCTACACCTTC	TRBD1	-	TRBJ1-2	TRBV4-1